What follows are 24 T cell receptor beta chains derived from one specimen sequenced in a study of cytomegalovirus exposure and HLA in healthy donors. Libraries were prepared by immunoSEQ multiplex PCR; TCRdb keeps only in-frame clonotypes and omits some of them. The sample has roughly 140,000 clones; approximately 88% are singletons. Sequencing was performed on PBMCs. These receptors all stem from a woman in her late teens or twenties in good health and CMV-seropositive.

This chain uses TRBV5-1 with TRBJ2-7, with 8 bases aligning to TRBD1. V lost 0 bases to trimming and J lost 3 bases; unmatched junction nucleotides: 5. Germline-derived CDR1 and CDR2 are SGHRS and YFSETQ. The CDR3 length is 15 residues. CDR3 DNA: TGCGCCAGCAGCTTGGAGGGGACAGGTGACTACGAGCAGTACTTC. Protein: CASSLEGTGDYEQYF.

Only one count was recorded for this clone. The CDR3 DNA follows: TGTGCCAGCTCAGGGACAGGGAACTACAATGAGCAGTTCTTC. Its protein is CASSGTGNYNEQFF. This sequence joins TRBV18 and TRBJ2-1; 9 nucleotides align to TRBD1. The CDR3 consists of 14 residues. The V and J ends lost 5 bases and 3 bases, in that order; junction bases with no gene match: 2. From germline, CDR1 is KGHSH and CDR2 LQKENI.

J is TRBJ1-1 and V is TRBV11-2; D may be TRBD1 (6 bases). CDR3 length: 14 residues. With 5 bases removed from V and 1 base from J, the gap between germline ends came to 11 bases. CDR1 and CDR2 from the germline V gene are SGHAT and FQNNGV. CDR3 loop: CASSMTGPNTEAFF. As DNA, the CDR3 is TGTGCCAGCAGCATGACAGGTCCGAACACTGAAGCTTTCTTT.

This sequence joins TRBV6-1 and TRBJ2-3; 9 nucleotides match TRBD1. The CDR3 is 15 residues long. Germline CDR1 reads MNHNS; CDR2 reads SASEGT. Unmatched junction bases numbered 4, after V lost 4 bases and J lost 2 bases. In nucleotides, the CDR3 is TGTGCCAGCAGTGCGGACAGGGGCTCCACAGATACGCAGTATTTT. This encodes CASSADRGSTDTQYF.

This CDR3 is CSVWLAGDPYQETQYF. CDR3 DNA sequence: TGCAGCGTTTGGCTAGCGGGAGACCCTTACCAAGAGACCCAGTACTTC. The rearrangement uses TRBV29-1 and TRBJ2-5, with 10 nucleotides matching TRBD2. J gave up 0 bases and V 5 bases, and 9 bases lay outside the gene matches. Germline V gene sequence: CDR1 SQVTM, CDR2 ANQGSEA. The length of the CDR3 is 16 residues.

The J gene is TRBJ2-7, the V gene TRBV6-5, with a possible D match to TRBD2 (6 bases). The germline V gene has CDR1 MNHEY and CDR2 SVGAGI. V gave up 5 bases and J gave up 5 bases, with 19 bases separating them. The CDR3 is 15 amino acids. CDR3 bases: TGTGCCAGCAGTCGGGGGACGCGGAATGGCGACGAGCAGTACTTC. It is translated as CASSRGTRNGDEQYF.

The chain is built from TRBV5-8 and TRBJ2-5; maybe TRBD1 (6 bases). Trimming stripped 1 base from V and 5 bases from J, with 12 bases between. Germline V lookup: CDR1 SGHTS, CDR2 YDEGEE. The CDR3 loop spans 14 amino acids. DNA for the CDR3: TGTGCCAGCAGCTTGTACAGGGCGAGCGAGACCCAGTACTTC. Translated: CASSLYRASETQYF. The whole variable domain, remainder taken from reference TRBV5-8 and TRBJ2-5, is EAGVTQSPTHLIKTRGQQATLRCSPISGHTSVYWYQQALGLGLQFLLWYDEGEERNRGNFPPRFSGRQFPNYSSELNVNALELEDSALYLCASSLYRASETQYFGPGTRLLVL.

This rearrangement joins TRBV25-1 to TRBJ1-4; D remains unclear. In germline, CDR1 is MGHDK, CDR2 SYGVNS. The germline V and J ends were trimmed by 7 bases and 8 bases, with 11 bases remaining between them. CDR3 length: 12 residues. The CDR3 loop is CASKFLEEKLFF. In DNA form, the CDR3 reads TGTGCCAGCAAATTTTTAGAAGAAAAACTGTTTTTT.

The chain links TRBV5-1 to TRBJ2-1; TRBD2 aligns across 9 bases. With 0 bases clipped from V and 10 bases from J, the junction kept 8 bases outside the gene matches. Germline-derived CDR1 and CDR2 are SGHRS and YFSETQ. This CDR3 spans 15 amino acids. The CDR3: CASSLAGASGMEQFF. CDR3 nucleotide sequence: TGCGCCAGCAGCTTGGCCGGGGCTAGCGGGATGGAGCAGTTCTTC.

This clone was counted a single time. The CDR3 region is CASSPGTPRAYGYTF. As DNA, the CDR3 is TGTGCCAGCAGCCCAGGGACACCCAGGGCCTATGGCTACACCTTC. This chain uses TRBV7-6 with TRBJ1-2, with TRBD1 as a possible D gene (6 bases). Germline V lookup: CDR1 SGHVS, CDR2 FNYEAQ. The CDR3 loop spans 15 amino acids. V was cut by 5 bases and J by 4 bases, with 17 bases left in between.

This chain uses TRBV30 with TRBJ2-1; 12 nucleotides agree with TRBD2. The CDR3 spans 15 residues. V was clipped by 5 bases and J by 6 bases; unmatched bases: 8. CDR1 and CDR2 from the germline V gene are GTSNPN and SVGIG (reference sequence). CDR3 sequence (DNA): TGTGCCTGGTTTCCGGGACTAGCGGGTTCCAATGAGCAGTTCTTC. It specifies CAWFPGLAGSNEQFF.

The chain combines TRBV7-9 with TRBJ1-4; TRBD1 matches at 7 bases. The junction had 15 bases not matched to a gene; V was cut back by 5 bases and J by 0 bases. Germline CDR1 is SEHNR and CDR2 is FQNEAQ (reference sequence). The CDR3 length is 19 residues. The CDR3 reads CASSPGRYRGSATNEKLFF. The CDR3 DNA is TGTGCCAGCAGCCCAGGGCGATACAGGGGATCTGCAACTAATGAAAAACTGTTTTTT.

This chain links TRBV7-2 with TRBJ2-1; TRBD2 is a possible D gene (6 bases). From germline, CDR1 is SGHTA and CDR2 FQGNSA. Trimming took 4 bases from V and 4 from J, leaving 20 bases between them. CDR3 size: 17 residues. In DNA, the CDR3 is TGTGCCAGCAGCTACCCGAAGGGAGTAGCGGTGTACAATGAGCAGTTCTTC. Translated, it gives CASSYPKGVAVYNEQFF.

This chain links TRBV5-6 with TRBJ2-5; D may be TRBD1 (6 bases). CDR3 size: 13 residues. Germline values: CDR1 SGHDT, CDR2 YYEEEE. Trimming took off 3 bases at V and 6 bases at J, with 12 bases between the two ends. The CDR3 DNA sequence: TGTGCCAGCAGCTGGGGGCAGGGTCAGACCCAGTACTTC. Encoded protein: CASSWGQGQTQYF.

The chain has TRBV15 and TRBJ2-1; weak D call: TRBD2 (5 bases). The CDR3 contains 16 residues. Deletions cut 4 bases from V and 4 bases from J, with 17 bases between. Per the germline V gene, CDR1 is LNHNV and CDR2 is YYDKDF (reference sequence). CDR3 protein: CATSILRTRGYNEQFF. The CDR3 nucleotides are TGTGCCACCAGCATTCTCAGAACTAGAGGTTACAATGAGCAGTTCTTC.

The V gene is TRBV15, the J gene TRBJ2-4, with TRBD1 matching 7 bases. J was trimmed by 4 bases and V by 3 bases; bases with no gene match: 6. CDR1 and CDR2 (germline): LNHNV, YYDKDF (reference sequence). This CDR3 contains 15 residues. CDR3 in amino acids: CATSSLDRVKNIQYF. For the CDR3, the DNA is TGTGCCACCAGCAGTCTCGACAGGGTTAAAAACATTCAGTACTTC. Full variable domain (missing parts from reference TRBV15 and TRBJ2-4): DAMVIQNPRYQVTQFGKPVTLSCSQTLNHNVMYWYQQKSSQAPKLLFHYYDKDFNNEADTPDNFQSRRPNTSFCFLDIRSPGLGDTAMYLCATSSLDRVKNIQYFGAGTRLSVL.

This chain's CDR3 is CATSRDRDGTDTQYF. CDR3 in DNA: TGTGCCACCAGCAGAGATCGAGATGGCACAGATACGCAGTATTTT. This chain connects TRBV15 to TRBJ2-3; D is unclear. The CDR3 covers 15 residues. Germline V CDR1 and CDR2: LNHNV, YYDKDF (reference sequence). V lost 0 bases to trimming and J lost 1 base, with 8 bases between them.

The chain recombines TRBV19 with TRBJ2-7, with a possible D match to TRBD1 (5 bases). V was clipped by 3 bases and J by 4 bases, with 16 bases between them. Germline V gives CDR1 LNHDA, CDR2 SQIVND (reference sequence). The CDR3 sequence is 15 residues long. The CDR3 sequence: CASSIEGAGLYEQYF. CDR3 DNA: TGTGCCAGTAGTATTGAAGGCGCAGGGTTGTACGAGCAGTACTTC.

The V call is TRBV9, the J call TRBJ1-1, with a possible D match to TRBD1 (6 bases). The CDR3 contains 15 residues. Germline V lookup: CDR1 SGDLS, CDR2 YYNGEE. Trimming cost V 0 bases and J 0 bases, with 9 bases left between them. Here the CDR3 DNA reads TGTGCCAGCAGCGTAGCTGGGGACATGAACACTGAAGCTTTCTTT. Translating it yields CASSVAGDMNTEAFF.

The gene calls are TRBV7-2 and TRBJ1-1; D remains unclear. Looked up from germline, CDR1 is SGHTA and CDR2 is FQGNSA. V lost 1 base and J 1 base, leaving 4 bases between the germline ends. The CDR3 contains 13 residues. The CDR3 protein is CASSLVQNTEAFF. The CDR3 DNA reads TGTGCCAGCAGCTTAGTACAGAACACTGAAGCTTTCTTT.

This clone has only one observation. The rearrangement uses TRBV25-1 and TRBJ1-3, with D uncertain. CDR1 and CDR2 from the germline V gene are MGHDK and SYGVNS. CDR3 length: 14 amino acids. V was shortened by 2 bases and J by 2 bases, with 7 bases between the two germline ends. CDR3 in DNA: TGTGCCAGCAGTGAAAGAGCGGCTGGAAACACCATATATTTT. As protein: CASSERAAGNTIYF.

The J gene is TRBJ2-5, the V gene TRBV7-2; D remains unclear. CDR1 and CDR2 from the germline V gene are SGHTA and FQGNSA. Trimming took 2 bases from V and 12 from J, leaving 10 bases between them. The CDR3 loop spans 11 amino acids. CDR3 sequence: CASSLSVEKYF. In DNA form, the CDR3 reads TGTGCCAGCAGCTTAAGTGTCGAGAAGTACTTC.

This sequence joins TRBV5-1 and TRBJ2-7, with TRBD1 matching 7 bases. The junction had 7 bases not matched to a gene; V was cut back by 4 bases and J by 3 bases. This CDR3 spans 14 amino acids. Germline CDR1 reads SGHRS; CDR2 reads YFSETQ. CDR3 coding DNA: TGCGCCAGCAGCACAGGGGAATTTGACTACGAGCAGTACTTC. Amino acids: CASSTGEFDYEQYF. Full variable domain (outside the CDR3, taken from reference TRBV5-1 and TRBJ2-7): KAGVTQTPRYLIKTRGQQVTLSCSPISGHRSVSWYQQTPGQGLQFLFEYFSETQRNKGNFPGRFSGRQFSNSRSEMNVSTLELGDSALYLCASSTGEFDYEQYFGPGTRLTVT.

V is TRBV19 and J is TRBJ2-2; D is possibly TRBD1 (6 bases). The germline CDR1 and CDR2 sequences are LNHDA and SQIVND (reference sequence). V lost 3 bases to trimming and J lost 5 bases, with 13 bases between them. The CDR3 extends over 15 amino acids. The CDR3 DNA sequence: TGTGCCAGTAGTATCGGACAGATCCAGACCGGGGAGCTGTTTTTT. Amino acid sequence: CASSIGQIQTGELFF.